This T cell receptor beta chain was sequenced in a study of T-cell memory formation after mild COVID-19. The V gene end was trimmed by 2 bases and the J gene end by 6 bases; junction bases not matched to a gene: 0. Per the germline V gene, CDR1 is MRHNA and CDR2 is SNTAGT. This CDR3 comprises 14 residues. This clonotype was seen many times. Each CDR3 protein gets one entry after TCRdb re-called the 5' RACE reads with MiXCR. There are a few hundred thousand distinct CDR3 sequences in the sample; 15% to 20% occur only once, and roughly 23% lies in the top ten. The sequenced sample consisted of PBMCs or a T cell subset sorted from them (not recorded which). The rearrangement links TRBV6-4 to TRBJ2-2; TRBD1 aligns across 10 bases. The sequence was obtained from a man aged 18 to 30 who had mild COVID-19 (a few samples of this study predate the infection). Cell type and time point are not known. CDR3 bases: TGTGCCAGCAGTGACGGACAGGGGGCCGGGGAGCTGTTTTTT. This codes for CASSDGQGAGELFF.